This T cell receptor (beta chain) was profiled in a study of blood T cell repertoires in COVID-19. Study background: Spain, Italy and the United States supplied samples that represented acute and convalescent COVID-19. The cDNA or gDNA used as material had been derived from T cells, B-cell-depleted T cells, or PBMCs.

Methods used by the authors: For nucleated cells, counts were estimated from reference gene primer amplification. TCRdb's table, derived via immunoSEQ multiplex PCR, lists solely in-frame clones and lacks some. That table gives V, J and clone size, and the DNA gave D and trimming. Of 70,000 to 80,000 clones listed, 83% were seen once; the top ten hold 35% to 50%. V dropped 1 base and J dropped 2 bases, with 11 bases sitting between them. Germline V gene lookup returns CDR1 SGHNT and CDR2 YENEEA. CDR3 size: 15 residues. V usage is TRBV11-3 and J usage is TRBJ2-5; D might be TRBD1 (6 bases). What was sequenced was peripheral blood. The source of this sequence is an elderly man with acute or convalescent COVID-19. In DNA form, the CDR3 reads TGTGCCAGCAGCTTAGGCAACAGGGTTCAAGAGACCCAGTACTTC. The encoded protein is CASSLGNRVQETQYF.